Here is one T cell receptor beta chain with its context. This clone showed up many times. What this receptor recognizes is not known. Base qualities are not recorded, but no much larger clone differs from it by a single base. Taken from the germline V gene, the CDR1 and CDR2 loops are SGHRS and YFSETQ. The CDR3 sequence holds 13 residues, the cysteine and phenylalanine included. Of all the DNA, just the CDR3 is kept, 39 bases in frame from base 1. V is clipped by 1 base and J by 2 bases, and the sequence between their germline boundaries is 6 bases long. This sample stems from a study of T cells after posttransplantation cyclophosphamide (dated by TCRdb to about 2016). Some background on the complete study: Using TRB sequencing, the study followed how the T cell repertoire rebuilt after myeloablative bone marrow transplantation with posttransplantation cyclophosphamide given as GVHD prophylaxis. In 3 patients, up to roughly 3 additional blood samples taken between 2 and 5.2 years after transplant also underwent TRB sequencing, as did pretransplant blood from a handful of patients. Because TRA and TRB clonality correlated tightly in 8 to 10 samples, the subsequent TCR analyses were limited to TRB only. Blood from all 35 or so PTCy patients with 1-year posttransplant specimens was subjected to TRB sequencing. Samples from around 40 PTCy-treated patients and approximately 15 related bone marrow donors of those patients were subjected to antigen receptor sequencing. Public TRB sequences were checked against a database of over 3,500 sequences associated with responses to pathogens, tumor antigens, self-antigens and alloantigens.

The sample's treatment or condition label, in plain terms: high-dose cyclophosphamide on days +3 and +4 as single-agent GVHD prophylaxis. PTCy patients received busulfan and fludarabine conditioning, a related or unrelated marrow graft, and cyclophosphamide on days +3 and +4. The PTCy-treated patients were drawn from a prospective, multi-institutional clinical trial. Mononuclear cells from peripheral blood and bone marrow were separated by Ficoll-Hypaque density centrifugation and then cryopreserved. Results the study describes overall, beyond this receptor: The TRB repertoires of T cells infiltrating skin or GI tract showed only limited overlap with the TRB repertoires of T cells in blood. Across 45 patients, recipient CMV seropositivity and CMV reactivation were highly associated with TRB clonality; PTCy diversity was similar to CNI/methotrexate controls. Donor-recipient similarity was low at 1-2 months but increased during the first year, and donor CD8+ memory clones often dominated later blood repertoires.

TRB sequencing used genomic DNA with the immunoSEQ assay at survey resolution or the hsTCRB kit. Concerning the study's data processing: Initial read processing used immunoSEQ software, and repertoire analyses used the LymphoSeq R package. Clonality was computed as 1 minus normalized Shannon entropy, and a Gini coefficient was also calculated for each TRB dataset. Phenotypes of unsorted samples were inferred by mapping TRB sequences from sorted subsets of the recipient or donor onto unsorted samples of the same recipient. TCRdb took this table from immuneACCESS and kept in-frame rearrangements with V and J called. Such tables lack part of the clones; where checked against another copy, unresolved V genes explain under half of the gap, and the rest is unexplained. That table supplies the V and J calls and clone size; D and trimming were determined from the DNA. For this sample the table reports about 7,200 clones, with no clone seen just once. 6% of the sample comes from the top ten.

Here the sequenced sample was PBMCs, taken after allogeneic stem cell transplant with posttransplant cyclophosphamide. The receptor was isolated from a female patient aged 50-59 years who received an allogeneic stem cell transplant from an unrelated donor, was CMV-positive, and had acute GVHD only. A transplant means some T cells may be of graft donor rather than patient origin. This receptor chain uses TRBV5-1 and TRBJ2-5; the D segment cannot be called with confidence. The nucleotide sequence reads as follows: TGCGCCAGCAGCTTGAACGGTCAAGAGACCCAGTACTTC. This gives the protein CASSLNGQETQYF.